Listed below are T cell receptor beta chains from one sample, sequenced in a study of T cell clonotyping in hematopoietic cell transplantation. Libraries were prepared by immunoSEQ multiplex PCR; TCRdb keeps only in-frame clonotypes and omits some of them. This repertoire shows some 50,000 clones, approximately 80% found once; its top ten account for about 5.4%. The source material was peripheral blood mononuclear cells, sampled before stem cell transplant. The source is a man in his 60s with myelodysplastic syndrome. Some clones in this sample may be carry-over from other donors' samples. The CDR3 runs from the conserved cysteine through the conserved F or W. Fields, in order: clone size, D gene, J gene, V gene, CDR3 protein, CDR3 DNA. D genes are given only for firm matches. Not all rows give a size; the values are once, few, many and, for expanded clones, a class.

>.|.|TRBJ2-5|TRBV7-9
CASSRGLQETQYF
TGTGCCAGCAGCCGGGGTCTTCAAGAGACCCAGTACTTC
>.|.|TRBJ1-5|TRBV7-2
CASSLRGPNSNQPQHF
TGTGCCAGCAGCTTAAGAGGGCCCAATAGCAATCAGCCCCAGCATTTT
>once|.|TRBJ2-6|TRBV28
CASSSPGEGSGANVLTF
TGTGCCAGCAGTTCCCCAGGGGAAGGATCTGGGGCCAACGTCCTGACTTTC
>.|.|TRBJ2-1|TRBV29-1
CSVEVGRPSNEQFF
TGCAGCGTTGAAGTTGGACGGCCGTCTAATGAGCAGTTCTTC
>.|.|TRBJ2-7|TRBV20-1
CSASSSIEQYF
TGCAGTGCTAGTTCGTCGATCGAGCAGTACTTC
>.|.|TRBJ2-2|TRBV11-2
CASSSRTGSGELFF
TGTGCCAGCAGCTCAAGAACAGGGTCCGGGGAGCTGTTTTTT
>.|.|TRBJ1-1|TRBV4-3
CASSRITYTEAFF
TGCGCCAGCAGCCGGATAACGTACACTGAAGCTTTCTTT
>few|.|TRBJ2-2|TRBV7-6
CASSLQGMAGKLSTGELFF
TGTGCCAGCAGCTTACAGGGGATGGCTGGGAAATTGTCCACCGGGGAGCTGTTTTTT
>.|.|TRBJ2-7|TRBV7-7
CASSPNTGLEQYF
TGTGCTAGCAGCCCGAATACAGGGCTCGAGCAGTACTTC
>.|.|TRBJ1-5|TRBV18
CASSPPYEREPQHF
TGTGCCAGCTCTCCGCCTTACGAGCGAGAACCCCAGCATTTT
>.|.|TRBJ2-4|TRBV5-1
CASSFDPGPQNIQYF
TGCGCCAGCAGCTTCGACCCGGGACCCCAAAACATTCAGTACTTC
>.|.|TRBJ2-1|TRBV5-1
CASSLPDNEQFF
TGCGCCAGCAGCTTACCGGACAATGAGCAGTTCTTC
>.|.|TRBJ2-7|TRBV7-9
CASSVLGESYEQYF
TGTGCCAGCAGCGTACTCGGGGAATCCTACGAGCAGTACTTC
>.|TRBD2|TRBJ2-3|TRBV4-2
CASSQKTSGGAGADTQYF
TGTGCCAGCAGCCAGAAGACTAGCGGGGGGGCCGGGGCAGATACGCAGTATTTT
>.|TRBD1|TRBJ1-2|TRBV30
CAWRTGGPPYSYTF
TGTGCCTGGCGGACAGGGGGCCCTCCTTATAGCTACACCTTC
>.|TRBD2|TRBJ2-5|TRBV9
CASSAGLWSGGETQYF
TGTGCCAGCAGCGCCGGATTGTGGAGCGGGGGGGAGACCCAGTACTTC
>.|TRBD1|TRBJ2-7|TRBV6-1
CASSTYWTGGYEQYF
TGTGCCAGCAGTACCTATTGGACAGGGGGCTACGAGCAGTACTTC
>.|.|TRBJ2-5|TRBV2
CASSAMGLLGETQYF
TGTGCCAGCTCTGCGATGGGGTTGTTGGGGGAGACCCAGTACTTC
>.|.|TRBJ2-3|TRBV4-2
CASSQDGDLSTDTQYF
TGTGCCAGCAGCCAAGATGGGGACCTTAGCACAGATACGCAGTATTTT
>.|.|TRBJ2-5|TRBV7-2
CASSPSVGQETQYF
TGTGCCAGCAGCCCCTCAGTGGGGCAAGAGACCCAGTACTTC
>.|.|TRBJ1-3|TRBV6-5
CASSWGSLGSGNTIYF
TGTGCCAGCAGTTGGGGGAGCCTGGGCTCTGGAAACACCATATATTTT
>.|TRBD1|TRBJ2-7|TRBV7-8
CASSSRGTAEQYF
TGTGCCAGCAGCTCGCGAGGGACAGCGGAGCAGTACTTC
>.|TRBD1|TRBJ1-1|TRBV11-2
CASSWNYPGQGLRYTEAFF
TGTGCCAGCAGCTGGAACTATCCAGGACAGGGGCTTCGGTACACTGAAGCTTTCTTT
>.|.|TRBJ2-2|TRBV6-6
CASRTGQNTGELFF
TGTGCCAGCAGGACGGGACAGAACACCGGGGAGCTGTTTTTT
>few|TRBD2|TRBJ2-2|TRBV15
CATSRDMRGTTGELFF
TGTGCCACCAGCAGAGATATGCGGGGGACCACCGGGGAGCTGTTTTTT
>.|.|TRBJ1-4|TRBV6-6
CASSSLTGTTNEKLFF
TGTGCCAGCAGTTCGCTGACAGGCACAACTAATGAAAAACTGTTTTTT
>.|.|TRBJ1-2|TRBV6-1
CASSEVLWAAGYGYTF
TGTGCCAGCAGTGAGGTCCTGTGGGCGGCGGGCTATGGCTACACCTTC
>.|.|TRBJ1-1|TRBV7-9
CASSWMDGLTEAFF
TGTGCCAGCAGCTGGATGGACGGCTTAACTGAAGCTTTCTTT